The clone carrying this T cell receptor (beta chain) was observed at least ten times. Its antigen remains unknown. These data come from a study of identical twins. This CDR3 has 15 amino acids. Germline-derived CDR1 and CDR2 are KGHSH and LQKENI. Trimming stripped 3 bases from V and 2 bases from J, with 14 bases between. One entry per CDR3 protein, called by TCRdb with MiXCR from the 5' RACE reads. The top ten hold 2.5% to 3% of the sample, which has approximately 600,000 distinct CDR3 sequences, roughly 9.9% seen once. Only healthy Caucasians were enrolled as donors. Broader study findings: Insertions were fewer in abundant cord blood beta clonotypes, whereas memory repertoires showed none of this pattern.

The same data also contributed to another study, on yellow fever vaccine responses in identical twins.

The sequenced sample consisted of PBMCs. This sequence originates from a woman under 30 in good health. The chain has TRBV18 and TRBJ2-7; possible D gene TRBD2, 5 bases. The CDR3, as DNA: TGTGCCAGCTCACCGAACCGTGGAGGAACCTACGAGCAGTACTTC. Residues: CASSPNRGGTYEQYF. Variable domain in full (rest from reference TRBV18 and TRBJ2-7): NAGVMQNPRHLVRRRGQEARLRCSPMKGHSHVYWYRQLPEEGLKFMVYLQKENIIDESGMPKERFSAEFPKEGPSILRIQQVVRGDSAAYFCASSPNRGGTYEQYFGPGTRLTVT.